This TCR beta chain was sequenced during a study of cytomegalovirus exposure and HLA in healthy donors. Looking at the study overall: The Caucasian-associated ancestry cluster held under 90% of 300 to 450 genotyped donors. Notes on the study in general: There were some V segments, including TRBV6-2 and TRBV6-3, excluded as indistinguishable. Per published accounts, TCR beta sequences correctly predicted the HLA-A and HLA-B alleles of most subjects. Later on, an analysis showed TCR association rates differing by HLA locus, with DRB1 the most and HLA-C the fewest.

For this clone: Its antigen is still unknown.

Amplification used 60 Vbeta primers and 13 Jbeta primers. Assay used: immunoSEQ multiplex PCR; TCRdb lists only in-frame clones, some missing. The repertoire consists of about 67,000 clones, with 68% occurring once and the leading ten covering around 2%. J was trimmed by 7 bases and V by 7 bases; bases with no gene match: 5. The CDR3 spans 12 residues. Germline CDR1 is MNHNY and CDR2 is SVGAGI (reference sequence). Sequencing was performed on PBMCs. The TCR originated in a woman aged 25 to 39 in good health and CMV-seronegative. The V call is TRBV6-6, the J call TRBJ1-1; TRBD1 agrees at 8 bases. In DNA, the CDR3 is TGTGCCAGCAAAACCGGACAGGGTGAAGCTTTCTTT. Its translation is CASKTGQGEAFF.